The sequence of this T cell receptor beta chain was determined in a study of cytomegalovirus exposure and HLA in healthy donors. Study-level findings and limits: About 87% or about 30% of the time was how often most TCR beta V segments were productive, according to an earlier analysis. Most TCR sequences were seen very rarely across donors, but some public TCRs occurred in many.

In the case of this clone: Its specificity is not known.

The primer mix had 60 Vbeta and 13 Jbeta primers. Profiled with immunoSEQ multiplex PCR; TCRdb holds only in-frame clones, not every one. The sample shows around 100,000 clones, 65% to 80% of them seen only once. Material for sequencing was PBMCs. This clonotype originated in a female donor in good health and CMV-seropositive.

CDR3 nucleotides: TGTGCCAGCAGCTTAGGAGCGACAGGGCTCGGTAGCAATCAGCCCCAGCATTTT. Protein: CASSLGATGLGSNQPQHF. The chain is built from TRBV11-2 and TRBJ1-5; TRBD1 agrees at 7 bases. J was trimmed by 0 bases and V by 1 base; bases with no gene match: 9. This CDR3 spans 18 amino acids. CDR1 SGHAT and CDR2 FQNNGV come from the germline V gene.